These 27 T cell receptor beta chains were all obtained from the same sample, sequenced in a study of T cell responses to AZD1222 COVID-19 vaccine. Here immunoSEQ multiplex PCR was the method, and the copy in TCRdb shows in-frame clones only, minus some. The table shows 150,000 or so clones, with 90% to 95% occurring only once. The specimen was peripheral blood, collected on day 0 of AZD1222 vaccination. Receptor source: an adult in good health.

The CDR3 DNA reads TGCGCCAGCAGTCGACAGGGGGTCACAGATACGCAGTATTTT. Amino acid sequence: CASSRQGVTDTQYF. This chain uses TRBV5-1 with TRBJ2-3; 9 bases align to TRBD1. With 5 bases clipped from V and 2 bases from J, the junction kept 3 bases outside the gene matches. The CDR3 runs to 14 residues. Germline V lookup: CDR1 SGHRS, CDR2 YFSETQ.

J is TRBJ1-1 and V is TRBV7-9; D remains unclear. CDR3 length equals 14 residues. Trimming removed 0 bases from V and 0 bases from J, with 5 bases in between. From germline, CDR1 is SEHNR and CDR2 FQNEAQ (reference sequence). In DNA, the CDR3 is TGTGCCAGCAGCTTAGCTTTTATGAACACTGAAGCTTTCTTT. Translating gives CASSLAFMNTEAFF. The full variable domain, its missing parts supplied by reference TRBV7-9 and TRBJ1-1, is DTGVSQNPRHKITKRGQNVTFRCDPISEHNRLYWYRQTLGQGPEFLTYFQNEAQLEKSRLLSDRFSAERPKGSFSTLEIQRTEQGDSAMYLCASSLAFMNTEAFFGQGTRLTVV.

This clone was detected only once. The genes are TRBV18 and TRBJ2-7, with D uncertain. Germline CDR1 and CDR2: KGHSH and LQKENI. The CDR3 loop spans 13 amino acids. V lost 0 bases, J lost 7 bases, and 10 bases lay in between. CDR3 coding DNA: TGTGCCAGCTCACCACCGCTCACTCAGGAGCAGTACTTC. This encodes CASSPPLTQEQYF. Full variable domain (remainder filled in from reference TRBV18 and TRBJ2-7): NAGVMQNPRHLVRRRGQEARLRCSPMKGHSHVYWYRQLPEEGLKFMVYLQKENIIDESGMPKERFSAEFPKEGPSILRIQQVVRGDSAAYFCASSPPLTQEQYFGPGTRLTVT.

The chain joins TRBV11-2 to TRBJ1-2; a possible D gene is TRBD1 (5 bases). The germline V gene encodes CDR1 SGHAT and CDR2 FQNNGV. The V gene lost 3 bases and the J gene lost 3 bases, with 8 bases spanning the gap. This CDR3 contains 13 residues. The CDR3 coding sequence is TGTGCCAGCAGCTTGGGGCCAGACTATGGCTACACCTTC. Protein sequence: CASSLGPDYGYTF.

CDR3 nucleotide sequence: TGTGCCAGCAGCCGGACAGTGAATCAGCCCCAGCATTTT. Protein: CASSRTVNQPQHF. The V call is TRBV7-2, the J call TRBJ1-5; D may be TRBD1 (6 bases). Deletions cut 5 bases from V and 4 bases from J, with 9 bases between. The CDR3 length is 13 residues. Germline values: CDR1 SGHTA, CDR2 FQGNSA.

The V gene is TRBV11-3, the J gene TRBJ2-3, with 10 bases matching TRBD1. Germline loops: CDR1 SGHNT, CDR2 YENEEA. The CDR3 consists of 15 residues. After removal of 4 bases from V and 4 bases from J, the junction contained 5 bases not matched to a gene. CDR3 bases: TGTGCCAGCAGCTCTCGACAGGGGGCGGCAGATACGCAGTATTTT. Residues: CASSSRQGAADTQYF.

In DNA, the CDR3 is TGTGCCAGCAGCTTAATCCGAGGCAGGGGGCGGAATGAGCAGTTCTTC. Translated, it gives CASSLIRGRGRNEQFF. The gene calls are TRBV11-2 and TRBJ2-1; 8 positions match TRBD1. Germline values: CDR1 SGHAT, CDR2 FQNNGV. The CDR3 is made up of 16 amino acids. The V segment lost 2 bases and the J segment 7 bases; nucleotides outside the gene matches: 10. Supplemented by reference TRBV11-2 and TRBJ2-1, the full variable domain reads EAGVAQSPRYKIIEKRQSVAFWCNPISGHATLYWYQQILGQGPKLLIQFQNNGVVDDSQLPKDRFSAERLKGVDSTLKIQPAKLEDSAVYLCASSLIRGRGRNEQFFGPGTRLTVL.

The gene calls are TRBV7-2 and TRBJ1-2; 8 nucleotides agree with TRBD1. J was trimmed by 8 bases and V by 5 bases; bases with no gene match: 7. Germline CDR1 is SGHTA and CDR2 is FQGNSA. The CDR3 is made up of 13 amino acids. The CDR3, as DNA: TGTGCCAGCAGCCCAAGGACAGGGAGGGGCTACACCTTC. Residues: CASSPRTGRGYTF.

The V call is TRBV6-5, the J call TRBJ1-5; TRBD1 matches 9 bases. Germline V gives CDR1 MNHEY, CDR2 SVGAGI. This CDR3 has 15 residues. Unmatched junction bases numbered 4, after V lost 6 bases and J lost 1 base. CDR3 coding DNA: TGTGCCAGCAGGGGACAGGGACTAAGCAATCAGCCCCAGCATTTT. This encodes CASRGQGLSNQPQHF.

CDR3 in amino acids: CASSLLGSPVVEGGYTF. CDR3 sequence (DNA): TGTGCCAGCAGCCTACTTGGATCCCCCGTAGTGGAGGGTGGCTACACCTTC. The chain uses TRBV7-2 and TRBJ1-2; D gene ambiguous. The V and J ends lost 5 bases and 7 bases respectively, with 26 bases between them. CDR3 length: 17 residues. Germline CDR1 and CDR2: SGHTA and FQGNSA.

The rearrangement links TRBV5-6 to TRBJ1-2; D is unresolved. The germline V gene has CDR1 SGHDT and CDR2 YYEEEE. This CDR3 has 14 residues. The V and J ends lost 4 bases and 5 bases respectively, with 15 bases between them. The CDR3 nucleotides read TGTGCCAGCAGCCAAATCGCCATCCTTTATGGCTACACCTTC. Encoded protein: CASSQIAILYGYTF.

The rearrangement joins TRBV3-1 (or the pseudogene TRBV3-2) to TRBJ2-7; 9 bases are shared with TRBD2. The CDR3 length is 16 residues. From germline, CDR1 is LGHDT and CDR2 YNNKEL (reference sequence). V was clipped by 0 bases and J by 7 bases; unmatched bases: 10. The CDR3 is CASSQDSGGGAREQYF. The CDR3 DNA reads as TGTGCCAGCAGCCAAGATTCGGGCGGGGGGGCGCGTGAGCAGTACTTC.

This chain connects TRBV27 to TRBJ2-1; D may be TRBD2 (6 bases). V lost 3 bases, J lost 11 bases, and 17 bases lay in between. This CDR3 has 14 residues. The germline gives CDR1 MNHEY, CDR2 SMNVEV (reference sequence). The CDR3 coding sequence is TGTGCCAGCAGTTTGGGGACTTTTGACCTCAAGCAGTTCTTC. Amino acids: CASSLGTFDLKQFF.

There are a few counts of this clone. The chain employs TRBV28 and TRBJ2-1, with 9 bases that match TRBD2. The CDR3 runs 15 residues. V lost 5 bases and J lost 7; bases outside the gene matches: 9. Per the germline V gene, CDR1 is MDHEN and CDR2 is SYDVKM. The DNA for the CDR3 is TGTGCCAGCAGTATGGCGGGAGGGCCGGTAAATGAGCAGTTCTTC. Its protein is CASSMAGGPVNEQFF.

The chain couples TRBV16 to TRBJ1-2; D unresolved. The germline gives CDR1 KGHSY, CDR2 FQNENV. The CDR3 runs 15 residues. Trimming removed 4 bases from V and 1 base from J, with 13 bases in between. The DNA of the CDR3 is TGTGCCAGCAGCCCACACTCGAAGCTTAACTATGGCTACACCTTC. Amino acids: CASSPHSKLNYGYTF.

V and J are TRBV2 and TRBJ1-6; D might be TRBD1 (5 bases). Germline V gene lookup returns CDR1 SNHLY and CDR2 FYNNEI. The CDR3 runs 13 residues. Trimming left V 10 bases short and J 10 bases short, with 17 bases between. DNA for the CDR3: TGTGCCATACGGGGCCTTCTTTCATCACCCCTCCACTTT. Amino acid sequence: CAIRGLLSSPLHF. The entire variable domain, with the rest obtained from reference TRBV2 and TRBJ1-6, is as follows: EPEVTQTPSHQVTQMGQEVILRCVPISNHLYFYWYRQILGQKVEFLVSFYNNEISEKSEIFDDQFSVERPDGSNFTLKIRSTKLEDSAMYFCAIRGLLSSPLHFGNGTRLTVT.

This clone was seen a single time. V and J are TRBV7-3 and TRBJ2-5; 12 nucleotides agree with TRBD1. After removal of 5 bases from V and 5 bases from J, the junction contained 9 bases not matched to a gene. In germline, CDR1 is SGHTA, CDR2 FQGTGA. The CDR3 sequence is 16 residues long. Here the CDR3 DNA reads TGTGCCAGCAGCCGCACGGGACAGGGGGCGTTGGAGACCCAGTACTTC. This gives the protein CASSRTGQGALETQYF. The whole variable domain, remainder taken from reference TRBV7-3 and TRBJ2-5, is GAGVSQTPSNKVTEKGKYVELRCDPISGHTALYWYRQSLGQGPEFLIYFQGTGAADDSGLPNDRFFAVRPEGSVSTLKIQRTERGDSAVYLCASSRTGQGALETQYFGPGTRLLVL.

The J gene is TRBJ1-2, the V gene TRBV7-2, with TRBD1 matching over 7 bases. CDR1 and CDR2 from the germline V gene are SGHTA and FQGNSA. V shed 2 bases, J shed 8 bases, and the junction held 8 bases outside the gene matches. This CDR3 is built from 14 residues. As DNA, the CDR3 is TGTGCCAGCAGCTTACAGGGGGGAGTAAGAGGCTACACCTTC. Translated, it gives CASSLQGGVRGYTF.

The chain recombines TRBV7-3 with TRBJ1-1; TRBD1 is a possible D gene (5 bases). The CDR3 is made up of 13 amino acids. From germline, CDR1 is SGHTA and CDR2 FQGTGA. V was shortened by 5 bases and J by 0 bases, with 7 bases between the two germline ends. CDR3: CASSETVNTEAFF. CDR3 bases: TGTGCCAGCAGCGAGACAGTGAACACTGAAGCTTTCTTT.

The chain recombines TRBV11-2 with TRBJ2-7; a weak D match, TRBD2 (5 bases). This CDR3 spans 14 amino acids. Germline CDR1 is SGHAT and CDR2 is FQNNGV. With 1 base removed from V and 3 bases from J, the gap between germline ends came to 10 bases. The CDR3 loop reads CASSLVSGIYEQYF. CDR3 DNA: TGTGCCAGCAGCTTAGTGTCCGGGATCTACGAGCAGTACTTC.

This chain links TRBV2 with TRBJ1-1; tentatively, D is TRBD1 (5 bases). The CDR3 sequence is 14 residues long. Germline values: CDR1 SNHLY, CDR2 FYNNEI. Trimming left V 6 bases short and J 4 bases short, with 15 bases between. In DNA, the CDR3 is TGTGCCAGCAGGAGGGACGGAAGTCGCACTGAAGCTTTCTTT. Its protein product is CASRRDGSRTEAFF.

As for this clone: A read error may account for a junction end that differs from germline. The chain carries TRBV6-5 and TRBJ1-5, with a possible D match to TRBD1 (5 bases). The CDR3 has 13 amino acids. CDR1 is MNHEY, CDR2 SVGAGI, per germline. The CDR3 nucleotides are TGTGCCAGCAGGTCCAGGGAGGATCAGCCCCGGCATTTT. This gives the protein CASRSREDQPRHF.

The V and J genes are TRBV7-3 and TRBJ2-2; D gene uncertain. The CDR3 loop spans 15 amino acids. V lost 2 bases to trimming and J lost 4 bases, with 11 bases between them. CDR1 and CDR2 from the germline V gene are SGHTA and FQGTGA. CDR3 in amino acids: CASSLGGAGTGELFF. CDR3 DNA sequence: TGTGCCAGCAGCTTAGGTGGAGCCGGCACCGGGGAGCTGTTTTTT.

The gene calls are TRBV6-1 and TRBJ1-1, with D uncertain. CDR3 length equals 12 residues. Germline CDR1 reads MNHNS; CDR2 reads SASEGT. V shed 2 bases and J shed 5 bases, with 6 bases lying between them. The CDR3 here is CASSEWVTEAFF. The CDR3 bases are TGTGCCAGCAGTGAATGGGTAACTGAAGCTTTCTTT.

This clone showed up just a few times. The chain has TRBV27 and TRBJ1-2; D gene uncertain. Germline V gene lookup returns CDR1 MNHEY and CDR2 SMNVEV (reference sequence). The V and J ends lost 4 bases and 0 bases respectively, with 12 bases between them. This CDR3 is built from 15 residues. CDR3 bases: TGTGCCAGCAGTTCCAGACTCAAAGCTAACTATGGCTACACCTTC. Protein product: CASSSRLKANYGYTF.

CDR3 coding DNA: TGTGCCAGCAGTTTAGCAGGGGAGCTCACTGAAGCTTTCTTT. Translation: CASSLAGELTEAFF. This chain uses TRBV27 with TRBJ1-1, with TRBD1 as a possible D gene (6 bases). Deletions cut 2 bases from V and 4 bases from J, with 11 bases between. CDR3 size: 14 residues. CDR1 and CDR2 from the germline V gene are MNHEY and SMNVEV (reference sequence).

The CDR3 reads CAWSVGGDGEQFF. CDR3 DNA sequence: TGTGCCTGGAGTGTTGGTGGGGACGGTGAGCAGTTCTTC. V gene TRBV30 combines with J gene TRBJ2-1; D assignment may be TRBD1 or TRBD2 (5 bases each). CDR1 and CDR2 (germline): GTSNPN, SVGIG (reference sequence). The ends were cut back, 0 bases at V and 9 bases at J, with 12 bases in the middle. CDR3 size: 13 residues.